This TCR beta chain was identified in a study of cytomegalovirus exposure and HLA in healthy donors. Study-level information: Sequencing of about 179 million T cells in an earlier analysis found under 120 million unique TCR beta sequences.

General observations from the study: Altogether, some 170 TCR beta chains were recorded as cytomegalovirus-associated. A later analysis reportedly identified an Asian-associated ancestry cluster as carrying fewer N-insertions than the approximately 670-donor mean. Available immune exposure information was restricted to CMV serostatus only.

PCR was performed using 60 Vbeta and 13 Jbeta primers. Produced via immunoSEQ multiplex PCR; TCRdb's table is partial and in-frame only. The data contain 76,000 or so clones, over 60% of them singletons. The V segment lost 4 bases and the J segment 15 bases; nucleotides outside the gene matches: 9. The CDR3 length is 13 residues. The germline gives CDR1 SGHTA, CDR2 FQGNSA. Comment on this clone: No antigen is known for it.

V is TRBV7-2 and J is TRBJ2-1; TRBD2 matches at 10 bases. The sequencing input was PBMCs. This sequence originates from a woman between 40 and 55 years old in good health and CMV-seropositive. Written as DNA, the CDR3 is TGTGCCAGCAGCTCCGGGACTAGCGTCCTAGGGTTCTTC. Its protein is CASSSGTSVLGFF.